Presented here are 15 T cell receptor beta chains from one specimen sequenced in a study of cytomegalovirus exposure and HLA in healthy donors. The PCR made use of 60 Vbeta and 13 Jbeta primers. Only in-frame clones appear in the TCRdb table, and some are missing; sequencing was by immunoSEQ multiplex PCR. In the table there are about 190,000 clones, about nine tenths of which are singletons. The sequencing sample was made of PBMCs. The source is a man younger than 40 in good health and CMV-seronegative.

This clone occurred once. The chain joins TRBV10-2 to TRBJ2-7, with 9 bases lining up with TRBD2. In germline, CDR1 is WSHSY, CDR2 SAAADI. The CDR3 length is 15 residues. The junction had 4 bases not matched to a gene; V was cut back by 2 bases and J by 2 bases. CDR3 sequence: CASSEGLAGPYEQYF. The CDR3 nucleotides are TGCGCCAGCAGTGAGGGTCTAGCGGGACCCTACGAGCAGTACTTC.

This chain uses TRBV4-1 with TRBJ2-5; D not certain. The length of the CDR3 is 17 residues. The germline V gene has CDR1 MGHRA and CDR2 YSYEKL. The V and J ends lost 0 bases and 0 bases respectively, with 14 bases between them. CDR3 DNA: TGCGCCAGCAGCCAAGAGGGCCTGCAGACGTACCAAGAGACCCAGTACTTC. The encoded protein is CASSQEGLQTYQETQYF.

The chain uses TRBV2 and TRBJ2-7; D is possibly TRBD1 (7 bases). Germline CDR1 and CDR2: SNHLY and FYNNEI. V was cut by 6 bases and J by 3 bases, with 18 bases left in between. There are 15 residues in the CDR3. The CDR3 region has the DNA TGTGCCAGCAGGCGTGACAGGGAGGTTTACTACGAGCAGTACTTC. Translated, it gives CASRRDREVYYEQYF.

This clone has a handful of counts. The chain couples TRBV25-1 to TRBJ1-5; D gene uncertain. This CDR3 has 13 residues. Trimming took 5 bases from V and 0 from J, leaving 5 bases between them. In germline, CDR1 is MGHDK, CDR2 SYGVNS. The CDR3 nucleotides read TGTGCCAGCAGTACAAATAGCAATCAGCCCCAGCATTTT. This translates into CASSTNSNQPQHF.

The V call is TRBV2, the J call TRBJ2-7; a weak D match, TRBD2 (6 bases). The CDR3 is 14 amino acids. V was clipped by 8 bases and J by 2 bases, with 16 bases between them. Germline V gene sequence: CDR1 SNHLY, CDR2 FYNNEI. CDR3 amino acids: CASDGTHGAYEQYF. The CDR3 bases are TGTGCCAGCGACGGGACTCATGGGGCCTACGAGCAGTACTTC.

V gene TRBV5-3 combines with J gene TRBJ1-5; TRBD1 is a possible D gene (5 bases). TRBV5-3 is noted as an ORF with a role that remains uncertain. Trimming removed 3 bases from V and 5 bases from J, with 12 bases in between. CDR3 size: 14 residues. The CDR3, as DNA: TGTGCCAGAAGCTCTGATGGGGGGGATCAGCCCCAGCATTTT. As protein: CARSSDGGDQPQHF.

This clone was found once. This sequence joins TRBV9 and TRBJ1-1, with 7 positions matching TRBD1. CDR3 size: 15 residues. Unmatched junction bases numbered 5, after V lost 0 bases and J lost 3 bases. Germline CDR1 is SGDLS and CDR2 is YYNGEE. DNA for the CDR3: TGTGCCAGCAGCGTAGTCGCCAGGGGGGACACTGAAGCTTTCTTT. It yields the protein CASSVVARGDTEAFF.

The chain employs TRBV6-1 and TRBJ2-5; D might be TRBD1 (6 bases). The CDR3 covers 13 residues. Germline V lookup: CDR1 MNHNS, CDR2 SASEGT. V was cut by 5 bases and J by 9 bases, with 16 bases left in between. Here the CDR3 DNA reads TGTGCCAGCAGTCTCACAGGGTCAGCGTCCCAGTACTTC. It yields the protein CASSLTGSASQYF.

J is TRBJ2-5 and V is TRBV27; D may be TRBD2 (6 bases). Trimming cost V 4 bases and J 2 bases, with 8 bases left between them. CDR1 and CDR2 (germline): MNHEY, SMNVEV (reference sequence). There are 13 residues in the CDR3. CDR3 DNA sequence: TGTGCCAGCAGTTCTGGGAGGCAAGAGACCCAGTACTTC. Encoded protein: CASSSGRQETQYF.

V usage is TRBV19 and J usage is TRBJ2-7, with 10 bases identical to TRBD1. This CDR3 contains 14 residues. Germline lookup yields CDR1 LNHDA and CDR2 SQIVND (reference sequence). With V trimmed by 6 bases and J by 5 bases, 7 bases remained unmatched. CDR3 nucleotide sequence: TGTGCCAGTAGAAGCGGGACAGGGGTGAACGAGCAGTACTTC. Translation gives CASRSGTGVNEQYF.

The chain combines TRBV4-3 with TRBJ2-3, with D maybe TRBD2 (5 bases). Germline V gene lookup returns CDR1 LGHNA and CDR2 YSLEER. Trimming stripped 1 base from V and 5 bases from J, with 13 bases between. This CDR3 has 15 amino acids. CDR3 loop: CASSQGRRAGDTQYF. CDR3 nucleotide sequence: TGCGCCAGCAGCCAAGGGCGGCGGGCTGGAGATACGCAGTATTTT.

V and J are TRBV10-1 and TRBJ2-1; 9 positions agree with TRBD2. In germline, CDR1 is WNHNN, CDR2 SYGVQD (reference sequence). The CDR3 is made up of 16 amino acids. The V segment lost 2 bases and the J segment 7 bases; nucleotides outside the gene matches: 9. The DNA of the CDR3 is TGCGCCAGCAGTGAGACCGGCGGGGGGGCCAGTAATGAGCAGTTCTTC. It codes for CASSETGGGASNEQFF.

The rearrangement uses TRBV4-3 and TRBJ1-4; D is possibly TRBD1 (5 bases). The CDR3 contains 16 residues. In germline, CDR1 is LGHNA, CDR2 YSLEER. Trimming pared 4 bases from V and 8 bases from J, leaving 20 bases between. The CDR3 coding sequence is TGCGCCAGCAGCCTAGAGGGGTCCGGGGTTGGGGAAAAACTGTTTTTT. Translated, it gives CASSLEGSGVGEKLFF.

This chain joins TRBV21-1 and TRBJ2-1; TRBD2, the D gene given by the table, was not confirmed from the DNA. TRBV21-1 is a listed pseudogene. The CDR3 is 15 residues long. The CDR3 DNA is TGTGCCAGCAGCAAATGCAGGACTAGCCGCAATGAGCAGTTCTTC. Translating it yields CASSKCRTSRNEQFF.

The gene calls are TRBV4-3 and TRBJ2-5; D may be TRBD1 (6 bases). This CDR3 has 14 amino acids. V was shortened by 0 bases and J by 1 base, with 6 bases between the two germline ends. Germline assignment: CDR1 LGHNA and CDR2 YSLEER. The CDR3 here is CASSQDRGQETQYF. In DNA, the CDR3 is TGCGCCAGCAGCCAAGACAGGGGCCAAGAGACCCAGTACTTC.